Shown below are 20 T cell receptor beta chains from a single sample sequenced in a study of T cell repertoires in cytomegalovirus infection. TCRdb passed the reads through MiXCR, listing each CDR3 protein once. The sample lists roughly 350,000 distinct CDR3 sequences; about 34% were seen once. These receptors lack a known antigen. The source was cultured PBMCs, collected from culture after CMV antigen stimulation. Every receptor here comes from a human donor in good health (CMV status not recorded). Some clones in this sample may be carry-over from other donors' samples.

The chain uses TRBV2 and TRBJ1-2; TRBD1 is a possible D gene (6 bases). CDR3 length: 13 residues. V gave up 6 bases and J gave up 4 bases, with 12 bases separating them. The germline CDR1 and CDR2 sequences are SNHLY and FYNNEI. The CDR3 DNA follows: TGTGCCAGCAGCCGACAGGAACTCTATGGCTACACCTTC. This codes for CASSRQELYGYTF.

This chain uses TRBV29-1 with TRBJ2-1; the match to TRBD1 covers 9 bases. The V gene end was trimmed by 6 bases and the J gene end by 4 bases; junction bases not matched to a gene: 10. CDR3 size: 15 residues. Germline values: CDR1 SQVTM, CDR2 ANQGSEA. CDR3 loop: CSVQHLGTGYNEQFF. In DNA, the CDR3 is TGCAGCGTACAGCACCTCGGGACAGGGTACAATGAGCAGTTCTTC.

This clonotype was detected a few times. This chain links TRBV6-6 with TRBJ2-3; no firm D call. Per the germline V gene, CDR1 is MNHNY and CDR2 is SVGAGI (reference sequence). Trimming took 3 bases from V and 4 from J, leaving 5 bases between them. This CDR3 comprises 12 residues. The CDR3 loop reads CASSYLPDTQYF. CDR3 coding DNA: TGTGCCAGCAGTTATCTCCCAGATACGCAGTATTTT.

V is TRBV7-2 and J is TRBJ2-5, with 7 bases fitting TRBD1. The CDR3 totals 14 residues. The junction had 6 bases not matched to a gene; V was cut back by 3 bases and J by 5 bases. CDR1 is SGHTA, CDR2 FQGNSA, per germline. The CDR3 DNA reads TGTGCCAGCAGCTTCAAGACAGGGTTGGAGACCCAGTACTTC. This translates into CASSFKTGLETQYF.

V is TRBV7-2 and J is TRBJ2-2; D might be TRBD1 (6 bases). V lost 2 bases, J lost 4 bases, and 11 bases lay in between. The CDR3 length is 15 residues. CDR1 is SGHTA, CDR2 FQGNSA, per germline. The CDR3 coding sequence is TGTGCCAGCAGCTTACGCGGACAGCCCACCGGGGAGCTGTTTTTT. Translated: CASSLRGQPTGELFF. Combining the CDR3 with reference TRBV7-2 and TRBJ2-2 gives the whole variable domain GAGVSQSPSNKVTEKGKDVELRCDPISGHTALYWYRQSLGQGLEFLIYFQGNSAPDKSGLPSDRFSAERTGGSVSTLTIQRTQQEDSAVYLCASSLRGQPTGELFFGEGSRLTVL.

The J gene is TRBJ2-1, the V gene TRBV12-3 or TRBV12-4; TRBD1 is a possible D gene (6 bases). The CDR3 runs 14 residues. V lost 3 bases and J lost 3, with 9 bases in between. CDR3 nucleotides: TGTGCCAGCAGTTTGGTCAGGGGCTACAATGAGCAGTTCTTC. Its protein is CASSLVRGYNEQFF.

There are a few counts of this clonotype. The chain uses TRBV7-2 and TRBJ2-3; D call uncertain. In germline, CDR1 is SGHTA, CDR2 FQGNSA. The CDR3 covers 13 residues. Trimming removed 3 bases at V and 4 bases at J, with 8 bases between. The CDR3 bases are TGTGCCAGCAGCTTCTACCCGGCAGATACGCAGTATTTT. This encodes CASSFYPADTQYF.

This CDR3 reads CSALGLAGMAGNEQFF. The CDR3 DNA is TGCAGTGCATTAGGACTAGCGGGAATGGCCGGCAATGAGCAGTTCTTC. The rearrangement joins TRBV20-1 to TRBJ2-1; 12 nucleotides match TRBD2. The germline V gene has CDR1 DFQATT and CDR2 SNEGSKA (reference sequence). The CDR3 is 16 residues long. After removal of 6 bases from V and 6 bases from J, the junction contained 12 bases not matched to a gene.

The chain employs TRBV7-2 and TRBJ2-5; D not resolved. The germline V gene has CDR1 SGHTA and CDR2 FQGNSA. Trimming took off 5 bases at V and 5 bases at J, with 12 bases between the two ends. This CDR3 comprises 13 residues. The CDR3 region is CASSVRASETQYF. CDR3 nucleotides: TGTGCCAGCAGCGTTCGAGCCTCGGAGACCCAGTACTTC.

This clonotype was detected many times. The chain has TRBV7-2 and TRBJ2-3; the D is unclear. V lost 11 bases and J 10 bases, leaving 13 bases between the germline ends. CDR3 length: 10 residues. Germline V gene lookup returns CDR1 SGHTA and CDR2 FQGNSA. DNA for the CDR3: TGTGCCTGGGGTCACAATGCGCAGTATTTT. The encoded protein is CAWGHNAQYF.

J is TRBJ1-1 and V is TRBV28; maybe TRBD1 (6 bases). Germline V lookup: CDR1 MDHEN, CDR2 SYDVKM. The CDR3 has 16 residues. V lost 4 bases to trimming and J lost 2 bases, with 17 bases between them. This chain's CDR3 is CASSWGGRGLNTEAFF. The DNA of the CDR3 is TGTGCCAGCAGTTGGGGGGGGCGCGGGCTCAACACTGAAGCTTTCTTT. Drawing the rest from reference TRBV28 and TRBJ1-1, the complete variable domain is DVKVTQSSRYLVKRTGEKVFLECVQDMDHENMFWYRQDPGLGLRLIYFSYDVKMKEKGDIPEGYSVSREKKERFSLILESASTNQTSMYLCASSWGGRGLNTEAFFGQGTRLTVV.

The CDR3 DNA reads TGCAGCGTTGGAAGGACAGGTTCGGCCGGGGAGCTGTTTTTT. Protein sequence: CSVGRTGSAGELFF. The V and J genes are TRBV29-1 and TRBJ2-2, with 7 positions matching TRBD1. J gave up 6 bases and V 4 bases, and 8 bases lay outside the gene matches. This CDR3 spans 14 amino acids. Germline assignment: CDR1 SQVTM and CDR2 ANQGSEA.

The chain is built from TRBV7-9 and TRBJ2-7; 8 bases line up with TRBD1. With V trimmed by 9 bases and J by 2 bases, 12 bases remained unmatched. The germline gives CDR1 SEHNR, CDR2 FQNEAQ (reference sequence). The CDR3 has 15 residues. The CDR3 spells CASLRGRGNTYEQYF. DNA of the CDR3: TGTGCCAGTCTCAGGGGGCGCGGTAACACCTACGAGCAGTACTTC.

On this clonotype: A much larger clone is a single base away; this may be a read error. V gene TRBV7-2 combines with J gene TRBJ2-3, with D unresolved. CDR1 SGHTA and CDR2 FQGNSA come from the germline V gene. The CDR3 is 12 amino acids. The DNA for the CDR3 is TGTGCCAGCAGCTTAGTTGGAGATACGCGGTATTTT. This gives the protein CASSLVGDTRYF.

This clonotype showed up just a few times. The V gene is TRBV7-6, the J gene TRBJ2-1; TRBD1 or TRBD2 may be the D gene (5 bases each). The germline V gene encodes CDR1 SGHVS and CDR2 FNYEAQ. V dropped 1 base and J dropped 4 bases, with 11 bases sitting between them. The CDR3 has 15 residues. This CDR3 is CASSLDGTGYNEQFF. CDR3 nucleotides: TGTGCCAGCAGCTTAGACGGGACGGGATACAATGAGCAGTTCTTC.

The chain has TRBV12-3 or TRBV12-4 and TRBJ1-2, with D perhaps matching TRBD1 (6 bases). This CDR3 spans 12 amino acids. The V end lost 3 bases, the J end lost 7 bases, and 9 bases lay between the germline ends. CDR3 amino acids: CASSFGGGGYTF. The CDR3 region has the DNA TGTGCCAGCAGTTTCGGGGGCGGTGGCTACACCTTC.

The chain has TRBV7-9 and TRBJ2-7, with D maybe TRBD1 (5 bases). V lost 2 bases and J lost 5, with 19 bases in between. From germline, CDR1 is SEHNR and CDR2 FQNEAQ (reference sequence). The CDR3 extends over 16 amino acids. The CDR3 loop is CASSLLLGAPRDEQYF. In DNA form, the CDR3 reads TGTGCCAGCAGCTTATTATTAGGGGCCCCCCGTGACGAGCAGTACTTC.

The chain combines TRBV10-3 with TRBJ2-5, with TRBD2 identical over 8 bases. J was trimmed by 5 bases and V by 1 base; bases with no gene match: 3. There are 14 residues in the CDR3. CDR1 ENHRY and CDR2 SYGVKD come from the germline V gene. CDR3 protein: CAISEFGGRETQYF. The CDR3 DNA follows: TGTGCCATCAGTGAGTTCGGCGGGAGGGAGACCCAGTACTTC.

This chain joins TRBV6-1 and TRBJ1-5; D is perhaps TRBD1 (5 bases). Germline V lookup: CDR1 MNHNS, CDR2 SASEGT. This CDR3 is 16 amino acids long. The V end was cut by 6 bases, the J end by 1 base, with 16 bases between. CDR3 in amino acids: CASSLLAGDSNQPQHF. CDR3 in DNA: TGTGCCAGCAGCTTATTGGCGGGGGACAGCAATCAGCCCCAGCATTTT.

On this clonotype itself: A much larger clone differs from this one at a single base, so this may be a read error. J is TRBJ2-4 and V is TRBV7-8; 8 nucleotides agree with TRBD2. V was clipped by 5 bases and J by 3 bases; unmatched bases: 18. The CDR3 extends over 19 amino acids. Germline loops: CDR1 SGHVS, CDR2 FQNEAQ. The DNA for the CDR3 is TGTGCCAGCAGCATACCCCCGGGACTAGTGGGAGGAGTCAAAAACATTCAGTACTTC. Translating gives CASSIPPGLVGGVKNIQYF.